This TCR beta chain appears in the sequencing data of a study of immune evolution from preneoplasia to lung adenocarcinoma (dated by TCRdb to about 2021). Background on the whole study: No AAH lesions showed HLA loss of heterozygosity, compared with roughly 7% of AIS, approximately 15% of MIA and under 35% of ADC lesions. Class I HLA alleles were inferred from exome data with POLYSOLVER, and allele-specific HLA loss was detected with LOHHLA. Resected precursor lesions (AAH, AIS, MIA) and invasive adenocarcinomas were each compared against paired morphologically normal lung tissue. A total of roughly 50 patients with pulmonary nodules who underwent surgical resection were included in the overall cohort. The study combined immune gene expression, TCR sequencing and multiplex immunofluorescence to profile immune contexture across lung adenocarcinoma precursors and invasive adenocarcinoma. The study reported that approximately 98 samples were used for TCR sequencing. Sample size was determined by specimen availability and not by a prior power calculation. The immune data were combined with whole exome sequencing and methylation data from the same cohort of nodules. A total of some 53 patients contributed TCR sequencing data. Broad study findings and their caveats: The highest T cell clonality was observed in KRAS-mutant nodules compared with EGFR-mutant or double wild-type lesions. Normal lung showed the highest clonality, whereas later-stage lesions appeared to have higher T cell density and diversity but lower clonality. Because all patients came from Japan and China, whether the findings apply to Western populations was uncertain. The findings rested on association rather than direct causation, and larger cohorts with long-term follow-up and longitudinal biopsies were considered necessary. The highest top T cell clone frequencies were observed in normal lung, and a progressive decrease in top T cell clone frequencies appeared to occur from AAH through AIS, MIA and invasive adenocarcinoma.

This clone was found a few times. Its cognate antigen has yet to be identified. Base qualities were left out, and no much larger clone turns up one base away. The CDR3 goes from the cysteine to the phenylalanine over 15 residues. Here the CDR3 DNA is all that survives: 45 bases in frame from base 1. CDR1 is given as SEHNR and CDR2 as FQNEAQ, both from the germline V gene (reference sequence). Here V drops 5 bases and J drops 6 bases, and the junction holds 7 bases not matched to any gene. Between about 2014 and 2018, the patients underwent resection in either Japan or China. Histologic diagnosis of each case was confirmed independently by two lung cancer pathologists on H&E slides. Premalignant or tumor cells were enriched for nucleic acid extraction by macro-dissection performed after pathologic assessment. FFPE tissue was used for DNA isolation with the AllPrep DNA/RNA FFPE Kit. Using the immunoSEQ hsTCRbeta Kit, TCR beta CDR3 regions were sequenced from DNA. On the study's bioinformatics: The ImmunoSEQ Analyzer was used to analyse the TCR sequencing data. T cell clonality was calculated on productive rearrangements as 1 minus Pielou's evenness. T cell diversity was measured with the inverse Simpson index on productive templates. T cell density was defined as TCR beta template counts normalized to usable DNA, with usable DNA estimated by amplification and sequencing of housekeeping genes. Two-sided Kruskal-Wallis tests were used to compare TCR metrics between histologic stages. Sourced from immuneACCESS, this table was stored by TCRdb with only in-frame sequences that have V and J called. A share of the clones is absent; for the studies checked, an unresolved V gene accounts for under half, and the remainder has no known explanation. V and J calls plus clone size are reproduced from that table; the DNA served to infer D and trimming. Counted in this sample were several thousand clones; around 82% of them appeared once. 8.3% of the sample comes from the top ten.

This clonotype was obtained from a person aged 65 to 85 with lung adenocarcinoma. The sequence is built from TRBV7-9 and TRBJ2-2; a stretch of 9 junction bases matches TRBD1. Sequenced input: FFPE lung adenocarcinoma in situ tissue. This specimen's cell subset or site label, interpreted: preinvasive adenocarcinoma in situ (AIS). The base sequence is TGTGCCAGCAGCCCGGGACAGGGTTTGGCCGGGGAGCTGTTTTTT. It specifies CASSPGQGLAGELFF.